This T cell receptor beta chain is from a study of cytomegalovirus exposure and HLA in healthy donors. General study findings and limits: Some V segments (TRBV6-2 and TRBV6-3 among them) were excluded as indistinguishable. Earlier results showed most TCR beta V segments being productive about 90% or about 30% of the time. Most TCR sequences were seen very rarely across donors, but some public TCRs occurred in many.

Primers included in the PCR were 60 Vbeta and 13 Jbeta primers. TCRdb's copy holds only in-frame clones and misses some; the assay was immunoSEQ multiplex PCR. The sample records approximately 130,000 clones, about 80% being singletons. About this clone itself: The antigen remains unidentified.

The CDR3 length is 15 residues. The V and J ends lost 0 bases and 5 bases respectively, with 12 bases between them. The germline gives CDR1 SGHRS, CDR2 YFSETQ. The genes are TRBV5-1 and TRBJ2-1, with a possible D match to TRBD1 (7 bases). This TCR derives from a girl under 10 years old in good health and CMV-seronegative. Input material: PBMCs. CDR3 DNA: TGCGCCAGCAGCTTGGTTCCAGGGGGGCACAATGAGCAGTTCTTC. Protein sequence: CASSLVPGGHNEQFF.